The T cell receptor beta chain described here comes from a study of cytomegalovirus exposure and HLA in healthy donors. General observations from the study: Cytomegalovirus status was reportedly diagnosed by the classifier with high specificity and sensitivity. One later analysis, an examination of the 100 to 150 validation repertoires, found that first-cohort TCR clusters tended to co-occur in them.

About this clone itself: The antigen is undetermined.

V dropped 4 bases and J dropped 6; count of bases not matched to a gene: 8. Germline V gene lookup returns CDR1 MNHEY and CDR2 SMNVEV (reference sequence). The CDR3 spans 17 residues. Here immunoSEQ multiplex PCR was the method, and the copy in TCRdb shows in-frame clones only, minus some. The table has approximately 150,000 clones, around 87% seen once. The donors were members of the validation cohort comprising 100 to 150 subjects, separate from the roughly 670-subject first cohort. The receptor was derived from a man between 18 and 29 years old in good health and CMV-seropositive. The V gene is TRBV27, the J gene TRBJ2-2; 13 positions agree with TRBD2. Sequencing was carried out using PBMCs. The CDR3, as DNA: TGTGCCAGCAGTTCAACTAGCGGGAGGGCCGAGGCCGGGGAGCTGTTTTTT. Protein: CASSSTSGRAEAGELFF.